This T cell receptor beta chain was sequenced in a study of radiotherapy plus CTLA-4 blockade in lung cancer. Background on the study: Disease control was seen in 31% of patients, objective responses in 18%. Regarding the study as a whole: Early blood T cell clone dynamics, with interferon-beta, were reported to best predict response.

People whose metastatic non-small-cell lung cancer was chemo-refractory got focal radiation along with CTLA-4 blockade by ipilimumab. Libraries were prepared by immunoSEQ multiplex PCR; TCRdb keeps only in-frame clonotypes and omits some of them. The sample comprises about 120,000 clones, approximately 90% of which are singletons, and roughly 7% rests with the top ten. A note on this clone: Its matching antigen is unknown.

The starting material was peripheral blood, obtained from a patient treated with radiotherapy plus ipilimumab. The clonotype comes from a human donor with non-small cell lung cancer that progressed on radiotherapy plus ipilimumab.

CDR3 region: CASSPAGTGNTIYF. In nucleotides, the CDR3 is TGTGCCAGCAGCCCCGCAGGGACTGGAAACACCATATATTTT. The rearrangement uses TRBV9 and TRBJ1-3, with TRBD1 as a possible D gene (5 bases). V was clipped by 4 bases and J by 2 bases, with 10 bases between them. The CDR3 totals 14 residues. Germline V lookup: CDR1 SGDLS, CDR2 YYNGEE. The whole variable domain, filled in from reference TRBV9 and TRBJ1-3, reads DSGVTQTPKHLITATGQRVTLRCSPRSGDLSVYWYQQSLDQGLQFLIQYYNGEERAKGNILERFSAQQFPDLHSELNLSSLELGDSALYFCASSPAGTGNTIYFGEGSWLTVV.